Sequencing of this TCR beta chain was carried out in a study of preoperative IRX-2 immunotherapy in early breast cancer. Indicated treatment: preoperative locoregional IRX-2 cytokine immunotherapy. Samples came from a phase Ib trial of preoperative locoregional IRX-2 cytokine immunotherapy. The assay was immunoSEQ multiplex PCR, and TCRdb's table has in-frame clones only and misses some. The table records around 35,000 clones, roughly 96% of them present only once. The CDR3 consists of 15 residues. J was trimmed by 5 bases and V by 3 bases; bases with no gene match: 7. CDR1 and CDR2 (germline): MRHNA, SNTAGT.

Sampling was carried out from a patient treated with IRX-2 immunotherapy. This sequence originates from a human donor with breast cancer. The rearrangement links TRBV6-4 to TRBJ2-3; 8 positions match TRBD2. The CDR3 region is CASSELAGGGDTQYF. The CDR3, as DNA: TGTGCCAGCAGTGAGTTGGCGGGGGGTGGAGATACGCAGTATTTT.